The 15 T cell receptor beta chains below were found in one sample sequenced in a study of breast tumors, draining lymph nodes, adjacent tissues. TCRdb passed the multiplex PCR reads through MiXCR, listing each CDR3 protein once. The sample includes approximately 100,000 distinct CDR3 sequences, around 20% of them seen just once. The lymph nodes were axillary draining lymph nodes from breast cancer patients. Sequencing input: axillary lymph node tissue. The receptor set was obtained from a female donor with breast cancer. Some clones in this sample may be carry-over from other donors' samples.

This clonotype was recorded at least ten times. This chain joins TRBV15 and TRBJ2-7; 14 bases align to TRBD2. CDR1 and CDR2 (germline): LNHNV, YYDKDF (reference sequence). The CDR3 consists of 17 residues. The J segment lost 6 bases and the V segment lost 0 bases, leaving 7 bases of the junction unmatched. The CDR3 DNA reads TGTGCCACCAGCAGAGATTTTGGACTAGCGGGAGGCGCCGAGCAGTACTTC. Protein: CATSRDFGLAGGAEQYF.

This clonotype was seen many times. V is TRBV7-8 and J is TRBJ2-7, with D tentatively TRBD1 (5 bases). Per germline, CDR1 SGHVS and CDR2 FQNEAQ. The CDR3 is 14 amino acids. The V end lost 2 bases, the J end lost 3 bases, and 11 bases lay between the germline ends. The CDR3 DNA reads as TGTGCCAGCAGCTTAATGGCCAGGGACTACGAGCAGTACTTC. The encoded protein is CASSLMARDYEQYF.

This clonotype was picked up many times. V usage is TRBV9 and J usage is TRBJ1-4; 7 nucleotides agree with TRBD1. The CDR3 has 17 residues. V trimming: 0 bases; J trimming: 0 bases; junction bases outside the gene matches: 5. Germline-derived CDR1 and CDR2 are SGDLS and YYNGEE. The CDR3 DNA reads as TGTGCCAGCAGCGTAGGAGGGGGCAGTGCAACTAATGAAAAACTGTTTTTT. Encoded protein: CASSVGGGSATNEKLFF. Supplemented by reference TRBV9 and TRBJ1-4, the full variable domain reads DSGVTQTPKHLITATGQRVTLRCSPRSGDLSVYWYQQSLDQGLQFLIQYYNGEERAKGNILERFSAQQFPDLHSELNLSSLELGDSALYFCASSVGGGSATNEKLFFGSGTQLSVL.

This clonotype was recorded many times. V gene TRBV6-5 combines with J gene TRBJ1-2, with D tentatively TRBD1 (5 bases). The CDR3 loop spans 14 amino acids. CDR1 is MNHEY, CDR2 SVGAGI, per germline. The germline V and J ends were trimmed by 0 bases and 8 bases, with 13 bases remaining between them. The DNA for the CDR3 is TGTGCCAGCAGTTACTCGATGGACAAACTGGGCTACACCTTC. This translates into CASSYSMDKLGYTF.

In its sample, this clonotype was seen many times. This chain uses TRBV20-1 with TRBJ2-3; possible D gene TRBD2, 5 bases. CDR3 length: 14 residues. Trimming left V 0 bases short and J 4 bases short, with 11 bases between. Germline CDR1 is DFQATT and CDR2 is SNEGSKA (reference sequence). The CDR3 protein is CSARDPSLADTQYF. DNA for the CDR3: TGCAGTGCTAGAGATCCCTCACTAGCAGATACGCAGTATTTT.

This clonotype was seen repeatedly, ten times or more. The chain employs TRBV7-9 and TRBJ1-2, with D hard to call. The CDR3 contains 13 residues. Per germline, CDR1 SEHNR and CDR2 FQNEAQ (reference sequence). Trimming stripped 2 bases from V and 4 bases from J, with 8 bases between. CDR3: CASSLSSLYGYTF. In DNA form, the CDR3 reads TGTGCCAGCAGCTTAAGCAGTCTCTATGGCTACACCTTC.

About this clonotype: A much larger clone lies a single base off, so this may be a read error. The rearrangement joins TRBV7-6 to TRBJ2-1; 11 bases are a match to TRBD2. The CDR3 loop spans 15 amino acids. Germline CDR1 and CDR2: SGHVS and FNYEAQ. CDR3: CASSFGTSGYNGQFF. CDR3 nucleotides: TGTGCCAGCAGCTTCGGGACTAGCGGTTACAATGGGCAGTTCTTC.

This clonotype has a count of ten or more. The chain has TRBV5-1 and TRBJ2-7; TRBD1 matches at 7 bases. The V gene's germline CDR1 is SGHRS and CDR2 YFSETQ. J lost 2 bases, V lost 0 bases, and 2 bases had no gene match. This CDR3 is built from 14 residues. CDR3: CASSLDGTAYEQYF. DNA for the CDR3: TGCGCCAGCAGCTTGGACGGGACAGCCTACGAGCAGTACTTC. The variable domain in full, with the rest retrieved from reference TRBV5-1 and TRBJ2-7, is KAGVTQTPRYLIKTRGQQVTLSCSPISGHRSVSWYQQTPGQGLQFLFEYFSETQRNKGNFPGRFSGRQFSNSRSEMNVSTLELGDSALYLCASSLDGTAYEQYFGPGTRLTVT.

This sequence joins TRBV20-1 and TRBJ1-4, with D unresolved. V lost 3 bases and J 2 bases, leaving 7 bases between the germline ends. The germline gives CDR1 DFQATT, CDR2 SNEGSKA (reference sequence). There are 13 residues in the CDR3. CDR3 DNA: TGCAGTGCTAGGGGTGGGACTAATGAAAAACTGTTTTTT. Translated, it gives CSARGGTNEKLFF.

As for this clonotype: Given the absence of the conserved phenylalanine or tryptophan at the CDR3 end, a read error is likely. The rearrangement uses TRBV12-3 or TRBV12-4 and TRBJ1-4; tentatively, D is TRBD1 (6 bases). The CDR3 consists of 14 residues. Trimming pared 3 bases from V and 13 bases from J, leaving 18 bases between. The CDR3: CASSFRTDIEVLFL. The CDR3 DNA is TGTGCCAGCAGTTTCAGGACAGATATCGAAGTACTGTTTCTT.

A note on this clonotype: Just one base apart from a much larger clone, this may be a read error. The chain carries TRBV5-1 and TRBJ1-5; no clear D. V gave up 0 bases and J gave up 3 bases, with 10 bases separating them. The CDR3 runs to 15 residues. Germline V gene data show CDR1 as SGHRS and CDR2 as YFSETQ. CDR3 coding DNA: TGCGCCAGCAGCTTGGACCCAAACTACAATCAGCCCCAGCATTTT. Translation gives CASSLDPNYNQPQHF.

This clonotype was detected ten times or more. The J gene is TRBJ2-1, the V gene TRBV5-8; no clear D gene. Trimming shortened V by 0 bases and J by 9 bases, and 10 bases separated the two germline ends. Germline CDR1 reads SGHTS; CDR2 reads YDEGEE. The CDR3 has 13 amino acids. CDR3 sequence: CASSLVGVSEQFF. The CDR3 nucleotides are TGTGCCAGCAGCTTGGTTGGGGTTTCTGAGCAGTTCTTC.

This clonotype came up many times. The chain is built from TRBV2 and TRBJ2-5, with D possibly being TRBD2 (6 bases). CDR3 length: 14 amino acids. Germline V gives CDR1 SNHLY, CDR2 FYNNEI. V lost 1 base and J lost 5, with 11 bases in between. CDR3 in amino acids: CASSEVGGWETQYF. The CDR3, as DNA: TGTGCCAGCAGTGAAGTCGGGGGTTGGGAGACCCAGTACTTC. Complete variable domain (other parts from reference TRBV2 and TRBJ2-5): EPEVTQTPSHQVTQMGQEVILRCVPISNHLYFYWYRQILGQKVEFLVSFYNNEISEKSEIFDDQFSVERPDGSNFTLKIRSTKLEDSAMYFCASSEVGGWETQYFGPGTRLLVL.

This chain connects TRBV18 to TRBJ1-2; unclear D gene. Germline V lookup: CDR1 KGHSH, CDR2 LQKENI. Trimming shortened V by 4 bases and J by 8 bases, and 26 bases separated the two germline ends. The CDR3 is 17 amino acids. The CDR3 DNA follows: TGTGCCAGCTCACTAACATTCTCGGGCCCGGACGCGAACGGCTACACCTTC. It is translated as CASSLTFSGPDANGYTF.

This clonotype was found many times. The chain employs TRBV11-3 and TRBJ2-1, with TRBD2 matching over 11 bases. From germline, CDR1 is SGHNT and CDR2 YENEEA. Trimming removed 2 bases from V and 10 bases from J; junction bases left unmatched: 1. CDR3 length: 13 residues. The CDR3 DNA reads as TGTGCCAGCAGCTTACGACTAGCGGGGGAGCAGTTCTTC. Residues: CASSLRLAGEQFF. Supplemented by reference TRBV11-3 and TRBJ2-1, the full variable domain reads EAGVVQSPRYKIIEKKQPVAFWCNPISGHNTLYWYLQNLGQGPELLIRYENEEAVDDSQLPKDRFSAERLKGVDSTLKIQPAELGDSAVYLCASSLRLAGEQFFGPGTRLTVL.